The clone carrying this TCR beta chain was detected many times. Its antigen is still unknown. These data belong to a study of human T cells and chemical hapten exposure. The CDR3 loop spans 12 amino acids. Germline V gives CDR1 MNHEY, CDR2 SVGAGI. Trimming shortened V by 8 bases and J by 2 bases, and 9 bases separated the two germline ends. Study findings and constraints: Patch test score rose with PT1 expanded TCR count, significant at thresholds 8, 16 and 32, not 4. Expanded TCRs clustered into significantly more large CDR3 similarity groups than controls, the analysis revealed.

TCRdb passed the RACE reads through MiXCR, listing each CDR3 protein once. The sample lists about 160,000 distinct CDR3 sequences, about a quarter occurring once. Time point denoted: patch test 3, about 24 weeks after DPC sensitization. Treatment given: therapeutic diphenylcyclopropenone sensitization with weekly scalp DPC. This TCR derives from a young woman with alopecia areata. Some clones in this sample may be carry-over from other donors' samples. The sequencing here drew on whole blood, taken in connection with sensitization to the hapten diphenylcyclopropenone (DPC). The chain is built from TRBV6-5 and TRBJ1-2, with TRBD1 as a possible D gene (5 bases). The CDR3 nucleotides are TGTGCCAGCTCCCGGGACAACTATGGCTACACCTTC. It encodes CASSRDNYGYTF.